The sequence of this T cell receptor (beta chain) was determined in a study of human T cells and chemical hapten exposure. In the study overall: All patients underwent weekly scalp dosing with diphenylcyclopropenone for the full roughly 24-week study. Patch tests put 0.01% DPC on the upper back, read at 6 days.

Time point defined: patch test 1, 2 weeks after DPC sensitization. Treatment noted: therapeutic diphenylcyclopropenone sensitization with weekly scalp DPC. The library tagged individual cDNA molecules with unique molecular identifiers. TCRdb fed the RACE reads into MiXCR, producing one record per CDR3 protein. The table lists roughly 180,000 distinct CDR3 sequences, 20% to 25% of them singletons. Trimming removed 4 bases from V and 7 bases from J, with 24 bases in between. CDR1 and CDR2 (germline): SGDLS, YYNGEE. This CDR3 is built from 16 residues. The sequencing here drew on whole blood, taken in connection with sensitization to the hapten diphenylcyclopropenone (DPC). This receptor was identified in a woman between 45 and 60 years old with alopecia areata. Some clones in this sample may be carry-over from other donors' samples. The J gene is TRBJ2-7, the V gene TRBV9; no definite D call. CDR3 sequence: CASSPHLDDLLTEQYF. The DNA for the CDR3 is TGTGCCAGCAGCCCCCACCTAGACGACTTGCTTACGGAGCAGTACTTC.